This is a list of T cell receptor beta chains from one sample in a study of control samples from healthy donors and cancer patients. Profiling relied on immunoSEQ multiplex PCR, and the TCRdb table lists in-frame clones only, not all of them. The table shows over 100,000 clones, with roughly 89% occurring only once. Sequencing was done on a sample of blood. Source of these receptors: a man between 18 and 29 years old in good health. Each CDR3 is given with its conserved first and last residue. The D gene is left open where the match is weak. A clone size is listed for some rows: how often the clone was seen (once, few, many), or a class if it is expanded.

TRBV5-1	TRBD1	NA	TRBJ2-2	TGCGCCAGCAGCTTGGAACCAGGGGGTCAAGTTAGAACCGGGGAGCTGTTTTTT	CASSLEPGGQVRTGELFF
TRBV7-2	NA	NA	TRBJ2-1	TGTGCCAGCAGCTCCGGGTCTAATTACAATGAGCAGTTCTTC	CASSSGSNYNEQFF
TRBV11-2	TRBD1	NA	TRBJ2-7	TGTGCCAGCAGCCGAACAGGGGGCCTCTACGAGCAGTACTTC	CASSRTGGLYEQYF
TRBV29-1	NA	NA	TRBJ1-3	TGCAGCGTTGTCAGCCTCTCTGGAAACACCATATATTTT	CSVVSLSGNTIYF
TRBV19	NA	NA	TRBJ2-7	TGTGCCAGTAGTCAGGGTTTGTTCTACGAGCAGTACTTC	CASSQGLFYEQYF
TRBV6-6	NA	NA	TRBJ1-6	TGTGCCAGCAAACTGGATTCACCCCTCCACTTT	CASKLDSPLHF
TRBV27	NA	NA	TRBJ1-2	TGTGCCAGCAGCCCCGGACAACCTAGGGGCTACACCTTC	CASSPGQPRGYTF
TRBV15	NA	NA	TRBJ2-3	TGTGCCACCAGCAGCCGGGGGGCAGTAGTAACAGATACGCAGTATTTT	CATSSRGAVVTDTQYF
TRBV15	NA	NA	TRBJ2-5	TGTGCCACCAGCAGGGGCCCCACGGGGGCCGGGGAGACCCAGTACTTC	CATSRGPTGAGETQYF
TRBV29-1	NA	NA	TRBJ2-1	TGCAGCGTCGGCCAGCGGCTTAGTGATGAGCAGTTCTTC	CSVGQRLSDEQFF
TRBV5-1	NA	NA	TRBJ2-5	TGCGCCAGCAGCTTGGGAGGGATACAAGAGACCCAGTACTTC	CASSLGGIQETQYF
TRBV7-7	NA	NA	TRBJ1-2	TGTGCCAGCAGCACCCATAGGGAGGACGGCTATGGCTACACCTTC	CASSTHREDGYGYTF
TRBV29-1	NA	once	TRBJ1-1	TGCAGCGTTCAGGGGAACACTGAAGCTTTCTTT	CSVQGNTEAFF
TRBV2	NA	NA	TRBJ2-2	TGTGCCAGCAGGGTACTTGCGAACACCGGGGAGCTGTTTTTT	CASRVLANTGELFF
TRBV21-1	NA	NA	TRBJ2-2	TGTGCCAGCAGCAGAAGAAGCGGGGACAACACCGGGGAGCTGTTTTTT	CASSRRSGDNTGELFF
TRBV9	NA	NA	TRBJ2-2	TGTGCCAGCAGGGGCATCAGTCGGGGCGGTACCGGGGAGCTGTTTTTT	CASRGISRGGTGELFF
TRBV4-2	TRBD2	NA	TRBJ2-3	TGTGCCAGCAGCCAAGCCGCGGGGGAAAATACGCAGTATTTT	CASSQAAGENTQYF
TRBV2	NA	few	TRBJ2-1	TGTGCCAGCAGTGAAAATAGGGGGGAGCAGTTCTTC	CASSENRGEQFF
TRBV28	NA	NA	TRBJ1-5	TGTGCCAGCAGTTTCTCTTGGGCAGGGCTTTATAGCAATCAGCCCCAGCATTTT	CASSFSWAGLYSNQPQHF
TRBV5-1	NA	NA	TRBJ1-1	TGCGCCAGCAGCCTTAATCCGGGACGGATAGTTGACATTGAAGCTTTCTTT	CASSLNPGRIVDIEAFF
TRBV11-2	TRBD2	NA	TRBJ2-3	TGTGCCAGCAGCCCCCGGAGGGGACTAGCGAGGTCCACAGATACGCAGTATTTT	CASSPRRGLARSTDTQYF
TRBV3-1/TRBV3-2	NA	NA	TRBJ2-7	TGTGCCAGCAGCCAAGGGACCGTCGCCTACGAGCAGTACTTC	CASSQGTVAYEQYF
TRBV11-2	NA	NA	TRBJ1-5	TGTGCCAGCAGCTTAGAGGCGGATCAGCCCCAGCATTTT	CASSLEADQPQHF
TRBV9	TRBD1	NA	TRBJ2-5	TGTGCCAGCAGCACAGGACAGGGGATAGAGACCCAGTACTTC	CASSTGQGIETQYF
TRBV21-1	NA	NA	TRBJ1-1	TGTGCCAGCAGCGCCCCTGGCAGGGGAAACACTGAAGCTTTCTTT	CASSAPGRGNTEAFF
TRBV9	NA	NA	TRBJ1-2	TGTGCCAGCAGCGTAGATAACCATGGCTACACCTTC	CASSVDNHGYTF
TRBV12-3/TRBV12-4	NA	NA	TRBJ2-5	TGTGCCAGCATGGCGGGGACCAGGGGGACCCAGTACTTC	CASMAGTRGTQYF
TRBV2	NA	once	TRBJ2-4	TGTGCCAGCAGTGAAGACCGAGGAAGCATTCAGTACTTC	CASSEDRGSIQYF
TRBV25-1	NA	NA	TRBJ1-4	TGTGCCAGCAGTGAATTGAGGGTAACTAATGAAAAACTGTTTTTT	CASSELRVTNEKLFF
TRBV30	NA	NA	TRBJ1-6	TGTGCCTTGGAGTTGGGGGGGGATAATTCACCCCTCCACTTT	CALELGGDNSPLHF
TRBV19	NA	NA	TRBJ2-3	TGTGCCAGTAGGGATAATCCTAATTTTAGCACAGATACGCAGTATTTT	CASRDNPNFSTDTQYF
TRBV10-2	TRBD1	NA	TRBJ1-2	TGCGCCAGCAGAGCACAGGGGGGCGCTAACTATGGCTACACCTTC	CASRAQGGANYGYTF
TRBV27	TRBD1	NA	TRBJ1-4	TGTGCCAGCAGTTCAAACTACGACAGGGGAGGTGAAAAACTGTTTTTT	CASSSNYDRGGEKLFF
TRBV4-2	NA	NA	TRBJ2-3	TGTGCCAGCAGCCAAGATATTGGGTCGGAACTAGCCCATACCCCATACACAGATACGCAGTATTTT	CASSQDIGSELAHTPYTDTQYF
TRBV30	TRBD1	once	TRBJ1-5	TGTGCAGCCCGACAGGGGCGAAGCAATCAGCCCCAGCATTTT	CAARQGRSNQPQHF
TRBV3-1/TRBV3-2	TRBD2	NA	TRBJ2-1	TGTGCCAGCAGCCAAGGATCCTATCGGGGGGGCTCCTACAATGAGCAGTTCTTC	CASSQGSYRGGSYNEQFF
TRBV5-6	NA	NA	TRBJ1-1	TGTGCCAGCAGCTTGGGAGGGCACGGGGCAGGGGAAGCTTTCTTT	CASSLGGHGAGEAFF
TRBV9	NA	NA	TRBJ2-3	TGTGCCAGCAGCGCCGATAGGGGAGATACGCAGTATTTT	CASSADRGDTQYF
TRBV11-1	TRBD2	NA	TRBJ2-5	TGTGCCAGCTCCACTAGCGGGGAAGAGACCCAGTACTTC	CASSTSGEETQYF
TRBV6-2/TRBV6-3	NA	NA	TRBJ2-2	TGTGCCAGCAGTCCCGGGCCATGGGACACCGGGGAGCTGTTTTTT	CASSPGPWDTGELFF
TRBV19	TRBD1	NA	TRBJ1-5	TGTGCCAGTAGTATGTCAGGGGGCTCCAATCAGCCCCAGCATTTT	CASSMSGGSNQPQHF
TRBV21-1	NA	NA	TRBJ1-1	TGTGCCAGCAGCAAAGAGAGGCAGGAAGCTTTCTTT	CASSKERQEAFF